Following are 10 T cell receptor beta chains from one sample sequenced in a study of identical twins. A single record per CDR3 protein comes from TCRdb applying MiXCR to the 5' RACE reads. The sample yields a few hundred thousand distinct CDR3 sequences, roughly an eighth seen once. These data were also filed under a second study, of yellow fever vaccine responses in identical twins.

Sequencing used CD4+ T cells sorted from blood. All receptors come from a woman between 18 and 30 years old in good health.

This clonotype was seen more than once but under ten times. This chain links TRBV12-3 or TRBV12-4 with TRBJ2-7, with D perhaps TRBD1 (6 bases). The length of the CDR3 is 12 residues. Trimming shortened V by 7 bases and J by 3 bases, and 10 bases separated the two germline ends. CDR3 loop: CASTTGYYEQYF. CDR3 sequence (DNA): TGTGCCAGCACCACAGGGTACTACGAGCAGTACTTC.

This clonotype has a handful of counts. V and J are TRBV12-3 or TRBV12-4 and TRBJ1-1; D remains unclear. This CDR3 spans 16 amino acids. Trimming removed 6 bases at V and 4 bases at J, with 21 bases between. The CDR3 nucleotides are TGTGCCAGCAGGCCCCGTTCCGGTGCGGGGTCCACTGAAGCTTTCTTT. Protein sequence: CASRPRSGAGSTEAFF.

The chain has TRBV20-1 and TRBJ1-5; D may be TRBD1 (6 bases). The germline V gene has CDR1 DFQATT and CDR2 SNEGSKA (reference sequence). The CDR3 sequence is 12 residues long. V gave up 6 bases and J gave up 9 bases, with 15 bases separating them. The CDR3 DNA reads TGCAGTGCCAGGGACATCGATAGGCCCCAGCATTTT. It translates to CSARDIDRPQHF.

This chain connects TRBV4-3 to TRBJ1-2; 8 bases agree with TRBD1. CDR1 is LGHNA, CDR2 YSLEER, per germline. V lost 4 bases and J lost 7; bases outside the gene matches: 8. The CDR3 is 14 amino acids. The CDR3 DNA is TGCGCCAGCAGCCTTTCGGACAGGGAGGGTGGCTACACCTTC. Translating gives CASSLSDREGGYTF.

This clonotype was seen a few times. V usage is TRBV2 and J usage is TRBJ2-1, with 9 bases matching TRBD2. CDR1 and CDR2 from the germline V gene are SNHLY and FYNNEI. The CDR3 is 18 residues long. With V trimmed by 4 bases and J by 3 bases, 13 bases remained unmatched. The CDR3 loop is CASSGVGGREGRYNEQFF. In DNA, the CDR3 is TGTGCCAGCAGTGGGGTTGGGGGGCGGGAGGGCCGCTACAATGAGCAGTTCTTC.

The sample holds many counts of this clonotype. The J gene is TRBJ2-5, the V gene TRBV29-1, with D perhaps matching TRBD2 (6 bases). Germline assignment: CDR1 SQVTM and CDR2 ANQGSEA. V lost 2 bases and J 1 base, leaving 20 bases between the germline ends. The CDR3 is 17 residues long. The CDR3 DNA reads as TGCAGCGTTGAAATACGCGCGGAGGGGTCGGGCCAAGAGACCCAGTACTTC. Amino acids: CSVEIRAEGSGQETQYF.

This chain joins TRBV7-2 and TRBJ2-7; 13 nucleotides line up with TRBD2. CDR1 and CDR2 (germline): SGHTA, FQGNSA. This CDR3 comprises 16 residues. J gave up 4 bases and V 5 bases, and 8 bases lay outside the gene matches. The CDR3 protein is CASSPRGTSGTYEQYF. The CDR3 nucleotides are TGTGCCAGCAGCCCCCGTGGGACTAGCGGGACTTACGAGCAGTACTTC. The variable domain in full, completed from reference TRBV7-2 and TRBJ2-7, reads GAGVSQSPSNKVTEKGKDVELRCDPISGHTALYWYRQSLGQGLEFLIYFQGNSAPDKSGLPSDRFSAERTGGSVSTLTIQRTQQEDSAVYLCASSPRGTSGTYEQYFGPGTRLTVT.

CDR3 nucleotides: TGTGCCAGCAGCTCGACAGGGGCCGGAAACACCATATATTTT. This sequence encodes CASSSTGAGNTIYF. This chain uses TRBV7-9 with TRBJ1-3, with 8 positions matching TRBD1. Germline lookup yields CDR1 SEHNR and CDR2 FQNEAQ (reference sequence). Trimming cost V 4 bases and J 4 bases; bases outside gene matches: 3. There are 14 residues in the CDR3. Drawing the rest from reference TRBV7-9 and TRBJ1-3, the complete variable domain is DTGVSQNPRHKITKRGQNVTFRCDPISEHNRLYWYRQTLGQGPEFLTYFQNEAQLEKSRLLSDRFSAERPKGSFSTLEIQRTEQGDSAMYLCASSSTGAGNTIYFGEGSWLTVV.

There are a few counts of this clonotype. The CDR3: CASSIAISRDEQYF. The CDR3 DNA follows: TGTGCCAGTAGTATCGCCATCTCCCGGGACGAGCAGTACTTC. The chain employs TRBV19 and TRBJ2-7; no reliable D call. The CDR3 runs to 14 residues. V shed 3 bases and J shed 5 bases, with 14 bases lying between them. Germline CDR1 is LNHDA and CDR2 is SQIVND (reference sequence). Using reference TRBV19 and TRBJ2-7 for the parts outside the CDR3, the full variable domain is DGGITQSPKYLFRKEGQNVTLSCEQNLNHDAMYWYRQDPGQGLRLIYYSQIVNDFQKGDIAEGYSVSREKKESFPLTVTSAQKNPTAFYLCASSIAISRDEQYFGPGTRLTVT.

The sample holds a few counts of this clonotype. This chain's CDR3 is CASSPGRRIETQYF. The CDR3 DNA reads TGCGCCAGCAGCCCGGGACGGCGGATTGAGACCCAGTACTTC. The chain employs TRBV5-1 and TRBJ2-5; TRBD1 or TRBD2 may be the D gene (5 bases each). This CDR3 comprises 14 residues. V gave up 4 bases and J gave up 5 bases, with 15 bases separating them. The germline gives CDR1 SGHRS, CDR2 YFSETQ.